These T cell receptor beta chains were read from a single sample in a study of blood T cell repertoires in COVID-19. Assay used: immunoSEQ multiplex PCR; TCRdb lists only in-frame clones, some missing. This sample carries some 77,000 clones, 90% of them seen once, and the ten largest clones take 4.3%. Input material: peripheral blood. The receptor source for this set is a woman aged 80 or over with active or convalescent COVID-19. The CDR3 runs from the conserved cysteine through the conserved F or W. A D gene is named only where the DNA matches it firmly. Not all rows give a size; the values are once, few, many and, for expanded clones, a class.

J gene: TRBJ2-2; clone size: -; D gene: -; V gene: TRBV7-3; CDR3 DNA: TGTGCCAGCAGTCCGTGGGCGGGGAACACCGGGGAGCTGTTTTTT; CDR3 protein: CASSPWAGNTGELFF
J gene: TRBJ2-7; clone size: -; D gene: TRBD2; V gene: TRBV6-2/TRBV6-3; CDR3 DNA: TGTGCCAGCAGTATTACCGGGACTAGCCACAACTACGAGCAGTACTTC; CDR3 protein: CASSITGTSHNYEQYF
J gene: TRBJ1-1; clone size: -; D gene: TRBD1; V gene: TRBV6-5; CDR3 DNA: TGTGCCAGCAGTTCCCCAGGGACAGCGCATTATGAAGCTTTCTTT; CDR3 protein: CASSSPGTAHYEAFF
J gene: TRBJ2-5; clone size: -; D gene: TRBD1; V gene: TRBV3-1/TRBV3-2; CDR3 DNA: TGTGCCAGCATTCAACAGGGACAGTCCCAAGAGACCCAGTACTTC; CDR3 protein: CASIQQGQSQETQYF
J gene: TRBJ2-7; clone size: -; D gene: TRBD1; V gene: TRBV29-1; CDR3 DNA: TGCAGCGTTTCGTCAGGGGGCTCCTACGAGCAGTACTTC; CDR3 protein: CSVSSGGSYEQYF
J gene: TRBJ1-3; clone size: -; D gene: TRBD1; V gene: TRBV4-1; CDR3 DNA: TGCGCCAGCAGCCCCGGACAGGGGGACGGAAACACCATATATTTT; CDR3 protein: CASSPGQGDGNTIYF
J gene: TRBJ1-2; clone size: -; D gene: TRBD1; V gene: TRBV7-2; CDR3 DNA: TGTGCCAGCAGCCGGGACAGGAGCTATGGCTACACCTTC; CDR3 protein: CASSRDRSYGYTF
J gene: TRBJ2-7; clone size: -; D gene: TRBD1; V gene: TRBV28; CDR3 DNA: TGTGCCAGTGGACAGGGGGCGAACGAGCAGTACTTC; CDR3 protein: CASGQGANEQYF
J gene: TRBJ1-2; clone size: once; D gene: TRBD1; V gene: TRBV24-1; CDR3 DNA: TGTGCCACCAGTGACACAACAGGGGGTAACGGCTACACCTTC; CDR3 protein: CATSDTTGGNGYTF
J gene: TRBJ1-5; clone size: -; D gene: TRBD1; V gene: TRBV5-1; CDR3 DNA: TGCGCCAGCAGCTTGGGGGACAGGGCGAATCAGCCCCAGCATTTT; CDR3 protein: CASSLGDRANQPQHF
J gene: TRBJ2-5; clone size: -; D gene: TRBD2; V gene: TRBV29-1; CDR3 DNA: TGCAGCGCCGGACTAGCGGGAGGGATCACTACGGAGACCCAGTACTTC; CDR3 protein: CSAGLAGGITTETQYF
J gene: TRBJ2-4; clone size: -; D gene: TRBD2; V gene: TRBV5-6; CDR3 DNA: TGTGCCAGCAGCTCAGGACTAGCGGGAGGTGGAAACATTCAGTACTTC; CDR3 protein: CASSSGLAGGGNIQYF
J gene: TRBJ1-4; clone size: -; D gene: TRBD1; V gene: TRBV5-5; CDR3 DNA: TGTGCCAGCAGCTTGACAGGGGGGGAAGAAAAACTGTTTTTT; CDR3 protein: CASSLTGGEEKLFF
J gene: TRBJ2-1; clone size: -; D gene: TRBD2; V gene: TRBV5-1; CDR3 DNA: TGCGCCAGCAGCTTGTCCAGCGGGAGCTCCTACAATGAGCAGTTCTTC; CDR3 protein: CASSLSSGSSYNEQFF
J gene: TRBJ1-1; clone size: -; D gene: TRBD1; V gene: TRBV5-4; CDR3 DNA: TGTGCCAGCAGCCATCGGACAGGGAACACTGAAGCTTTCTTT; CDR3 protein: CASSHRTGNTEAFF
J gene: TRBJ1-2; clone size: -; D gene: TRBD1; V gene: TRBV19; CDR3 DNA: TGTGCCAGTAGTATAAGGGGACAGCAGGTCCTCGAAGGCTACACCTTC; CDR3 protein: CASSIRGQQVLEGYTF
J gene: TRBJ1-2; clone size: -; D gene: -; V gene: TRBV28; CDR3 DNA: TGTGCCAGCAGTCCGTCAGGCAGGGGTCGAGGCTACACCTTC; CDR3 protein: CASSPSGRGRGYTF
J gene: TRBJ1-1; clone size: -; D gene: -; V gene: TRBV5-4; CDR3 DNA: TGTGCCAGCAGCTTGAGCCAGGCTGAAGCTTTCTTT; CDR3 protein: CASSLSQAEAFF
J gene: TRBJ1-1; clone size: once; D gene: -; V gene: TRBV10-2; CDR3 DNA: TGCGCCAGCATAGAGGGCAGAATGAACACTGAAGCTTTCTTT; CDR3 protein: CASIEGRMNTEAFF
J gene: TRBJ1-1; clone size: -; D gene: -; V gene: TRBV19; CDR3 DNA: TGTGCCAGTAGTATGAGGCTGAACACTGAAGCTTTCTTT; CDR3 protein: CASSMRLNTEAFF
J gene: TRBJ2-7; clone size: -; D gene: TRBD1; V gene: TRBV18; CDR3 DNA: TGTGCCAGCTCACCCCGGGACAGGGAGTACGAGCAGTACTTC; CDR3 protein: CASSPRDREYEQYF
J gene: TRBJ1-2; clone size: many; D gene: TRBD1; V gene: TRBV12-5; CDR3 DNA: TGTGCTAGTGGTTTGGCGGTAAAGGGACAGGGGGCCTATGGCTACACCTTC; CDR3 protein: CASGLAVKGQGAYGYTF
J gene: TRBJ2-3; clone size: -; D gene: -; V gene: TRBV9; CDR3 DNA: TGTGCCAGCAGCGTAGCTGGCACAGATACGCAGTATTTT; CDR3 protein: CASSVAGTDTQYF
J gene: TRBJ2-1; clone size: -; D gene: TRBD2; V gene: TRBV5-1; CDR3 DNA: TGCGCCAGCAGCTTGGACAGAGCGGGAGCCTACAATGAGCAGTTCTTC; CDR3 protein: CASSLDRAGAYNEQFF
J gene: TRBJ2-7; clone size: -; D gene: -; V gene: TRBV23-1; CDR3 DNA: TGCGCCAGCAGTCGGGGGGTGTACGAGCAGTACTTC; CDR3 protein: CASSRGVYEQYF
J gene: TRBJ1-2; clone size: -; D gene: TRBD1; V gene: TRBV28; CDR3 DNA: TGTGCCAGCACCCCTCAGGGGGGCAGGAGTATCTATGGCTACACCTTC; CDR3 protein: CASTPQGGRSIYGYTF
J gene: TRBJ1-1; clone size: -; D gene: -; V gene: TRBV4-3; CDR3 DNA: TGCGCCAGCAGCCAACAACTTCAGAACACTGAAGCTTTCTTT; CDR3 protein: CASSQQLQNTEAFF
J gene: TRBJ2-7; clone size: -; D gene: TRBD2; V gene: TRBV5-6; CDR3 DNA: TGTGCCAGCAGCTCACCTGGACTAGCGGGAACCTACGAGCAGTACTTC; CDR3 protein: CASSSPGLAGTYEQYF